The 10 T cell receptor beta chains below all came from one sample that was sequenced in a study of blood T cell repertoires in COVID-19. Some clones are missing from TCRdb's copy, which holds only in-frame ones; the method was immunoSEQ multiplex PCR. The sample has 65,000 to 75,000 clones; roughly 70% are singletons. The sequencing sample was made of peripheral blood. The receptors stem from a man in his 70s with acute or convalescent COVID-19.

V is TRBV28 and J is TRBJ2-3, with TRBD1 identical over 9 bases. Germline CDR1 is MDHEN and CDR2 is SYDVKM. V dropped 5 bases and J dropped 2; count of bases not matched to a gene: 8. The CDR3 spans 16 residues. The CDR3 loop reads CASSGPGTGTTDTQYF. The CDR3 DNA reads TGTGCCAGCAGTGGGCCAGGGACAGGGACCACAGATACGCAGTATTTT. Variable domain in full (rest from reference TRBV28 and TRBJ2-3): DVKVTQSSRYLVKRTGEKVFLECVQDMDHENMFWYRQDPGLGLRLIYFSYDVKMKEKGDIPEGYSVSREKKERFSLILESASTNQTSMYLCASSGPGTGTTDTQYFGPGTRLTVL.

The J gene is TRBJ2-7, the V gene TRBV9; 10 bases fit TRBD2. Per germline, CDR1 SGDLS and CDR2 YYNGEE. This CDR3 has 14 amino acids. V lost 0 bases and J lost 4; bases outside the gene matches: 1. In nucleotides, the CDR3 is TGTGCCAGCAGCGTAGCTAGCGGGGGTTACGAGCAGTACTTC. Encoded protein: CASSVASGGYEQYF.

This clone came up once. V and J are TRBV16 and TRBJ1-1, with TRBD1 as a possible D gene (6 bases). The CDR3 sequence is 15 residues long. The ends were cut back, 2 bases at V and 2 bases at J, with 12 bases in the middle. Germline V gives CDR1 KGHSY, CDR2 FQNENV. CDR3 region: CASSQRGGGNTEAFF. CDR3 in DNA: TGTGCCAGCAGCCAAAGGGGGGGCGGAAACACTGAAGCTTTCTTT.

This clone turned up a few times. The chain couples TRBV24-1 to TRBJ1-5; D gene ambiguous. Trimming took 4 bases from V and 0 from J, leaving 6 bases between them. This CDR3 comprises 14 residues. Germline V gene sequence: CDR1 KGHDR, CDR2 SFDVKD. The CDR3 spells CATSEHISNQPQHF. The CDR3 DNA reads TGTGCCACCAGTGAGCACATTAGCAATCAGCCCCAGCATTTT.

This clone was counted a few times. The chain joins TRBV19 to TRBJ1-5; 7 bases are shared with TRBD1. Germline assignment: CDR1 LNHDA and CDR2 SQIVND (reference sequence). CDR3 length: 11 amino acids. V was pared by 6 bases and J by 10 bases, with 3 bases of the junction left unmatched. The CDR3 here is CASRRTGPQHF. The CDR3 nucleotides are TGTGCCAGTAGGAGGACAGGCCCCCAGCATTTT. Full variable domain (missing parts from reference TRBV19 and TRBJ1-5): DGGITQSPKYLFRKEGQNVTLSCEQNLNHDAMYWYRQDPGQGLRLIYYSQIVNDFQKGDIAEGYSVSREKKESFPLTVTSAQKNPTAFYLCASRRTGPQHFGDGTRLSIL.

The CDR3 spells CASSFLLLTSQTGELFF. In nucleotides, the CDR3 is TGCGCCAGCAGCTTCCTCTTATTAACTAGCCAAACCGGGGAGCTGTTTTTT. The chain carries TRBV5-1 and TRBJ2-2; D possibly corresponds to TRBD2 (6 bases). Germline-derived CDR1 and CDR2 are SGHRS and YFSETQ. There are 17 residues in the CDR3. Trimming took off 2 bases at V and 5 bases at J, with 19 bases between the two ends.

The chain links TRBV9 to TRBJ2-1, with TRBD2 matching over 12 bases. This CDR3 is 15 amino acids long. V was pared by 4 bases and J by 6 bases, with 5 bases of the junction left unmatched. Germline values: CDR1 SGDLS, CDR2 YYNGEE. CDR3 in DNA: TGTGCCAGCAGCCCTCTAGCGGGAGGGATCAATGAGCAGTTCTTC. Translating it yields CASSPLAGGINEQFF.

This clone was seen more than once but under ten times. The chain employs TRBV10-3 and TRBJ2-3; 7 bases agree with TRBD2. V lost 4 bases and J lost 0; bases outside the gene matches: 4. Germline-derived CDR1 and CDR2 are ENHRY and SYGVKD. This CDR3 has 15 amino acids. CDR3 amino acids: CAISGAGLSTDTQYF. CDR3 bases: TGTGCCATCAGTGGAGCGGGGCTCAGCACAGATACGCAGTATTTT.

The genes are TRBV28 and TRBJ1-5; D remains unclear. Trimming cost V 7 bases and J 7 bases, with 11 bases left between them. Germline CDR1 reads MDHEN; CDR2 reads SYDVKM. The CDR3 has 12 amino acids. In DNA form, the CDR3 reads TGTGCCAGCACCTCCTCGGGGCAGCCCCAGCATTTT. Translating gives CASTSSGQPQHF. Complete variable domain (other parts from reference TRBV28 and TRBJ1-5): DVKVTQSSRYLVKRTGEKVFLECVQDMDHENMFWYRQDPGLGLRLIYFSYDVKMKEKGDIPEGYSVSREKKERFSLILESASTNQTSMYLCASTSSGQPQHFGDGTRLSIL.

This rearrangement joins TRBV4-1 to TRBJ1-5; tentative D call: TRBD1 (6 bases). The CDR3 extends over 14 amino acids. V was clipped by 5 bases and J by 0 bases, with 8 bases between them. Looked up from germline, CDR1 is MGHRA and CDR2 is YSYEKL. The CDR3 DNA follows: TGCGCCAGCAGCGACAGGTATAGCAATCAGCCCCAGCATTTT. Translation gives CASSDRYSNQPQHF.